This is a list of T cell receptor beta chains from one sample in a study of cytomegalovirus exposure and HLA in healthy donors. Here immunoSEQ multiplex PCR was the method, and the copy in TCRdb shows in-frame clones only, minus some. The sample lists 200,000 to 250,000 clones, 82% occurring once. Specimen: PBMCs. The receptors were gathered from a woman between 40 and 50 years old in good health and CMV-seronegative. The CDR3 runs from the conserved cysteine through the conserved F or W. Each record gives: clone size, V gene, J gene, D gene, CDR3 protein, CDR3 DNA. A D gene is named only where the DNA matches it firmly. Rows may omit the clone size; those that give it use once, few, many or a size class.

>few|TRBV25-1|TRBJ2-7|TRBD1
CASSETGVSVEQYF
TGTGCCAGCAGTGAGACAGGGGTTTCGGTCGAGCAGTACTTC
>.|TRBV4-1|TRBJ1-1|TRBD1
CASSQTTGPAFF
TGCGCCAGCAGCCAGACGACAGGGCCAGCTTTCTTT
>.|TRBV7-3|TRBJ1-4|TRBD1
CASSSARGQGGEKLFF
TGTGCCAGCAGCTCCGCCCGGGGACAGGGTGGTGAAAAACTGTTTTTT
>.|TRBV7-2|TRBJ2-3|TRBD2
CASSLGTSVSADTQYF
TGTGCCAGCAGCTTGGGGACTAGCGTCTCGGCAGATACGCAGTATTTT
>.|TRBV27|TRBJ2-5|TRBD2
CASSQPGLAGGSGETQYF
TGTGCCAGCAGTCAACCGGGACTAGCGGGAGGTAGTGGTGAGACCCAGTACTTC
>few|TRBV5-1|TRBJ1-1|.
CASSPHREGEAFF
TGCGCCAGCAGCCCACACCGAGAGGGTGAAGCTTTCTTT
>once|TRBV27|TRBJ2-7|.
CASSLKQTGHTYEQYF
TGTGCCAGCAGTTTAAAGCAAACGGGACACACCTACGAGCAGTACTTC
>.|TRBV6-5|TRBJ1-1|TRBD1
CASSLTGGQGVAFF
TGTGCCAGCAGTCTTACAGGGGGACAGGGGGTAGCTTTCTTT
>.|TRBV30|TRBJ1-5|.
CAWSVRGRDQPQHF
TGTGCCTGGAGTGTACGTGGCCGTGATCAGCCCCAGCATTTT
>.|TRBV9|TRBJ2-2|.
CASSVGGRTGELFF
TGTGCCAGCAGCGTCGGGGGTCGAACCGGGGAGCTGTTTTTT
>.|TRBV6-5|TRBJ2-7|TRBD2
CASTGGGRANEQYF
TGTGCCAGCACCGGGGGAGGGAGGGCTAACGAGCAGTACTTC
>.|TRBV18|TRBJ2-5|.
CASSEDRLDRQETQYF
TGTGCCAGCTCCGAGGATCGATTGGACAGACAAGAGACCCAGTACTTC
>.|TRBV4-1|TRBJ1-2|.
CASSLDQGKEGYTF
TGCGCCAGCAGCCTAGACCAGGGGAAGGAAGGCTACACCTTC
>.|TRBV19|TRBJ1-5|.
CASRFTGSYSNQPQHF
TGTGCCAGTAGGTTTACAGGGTCTTATAGCAATCAGCCCCAGCATTTT
>few|TRBV5-6|TRBJ2-5|.
CASSFYSGLQETQYF
TGTGCCAGCAGCTTTTATTCAGGGCTACAAGAGACCCAGTACTTC
>.|TRBV6-1|TRBJ2-3|.
CASSPLSFSTDTQYF
TGTGCCAGCAGCCCTCTATCCTTTAGCACAGATACGCAGTATTTT
>.|TRBV7-8|TRBJ2-3|.
CASSLSGESTDTQYF
TGTGCCAGCAGCCTCAGCGGCGAGAGCACAGATACGCAGTATTTT
>.|TRBV11-2|TRBJ2-5|.
CASSYEVQETQYF
TGTGCCAGCAGTTACGAGGTCCAAGAGACCCAGTACTTC
>.|TRBV10-2|TRBJ2-3|TRBD2
CASSESGGRAGDTQYF
TGCGCCAGCAGTGAGTCGGGCGGGAGGGCCGGTGATACGCAGTATTTT
>.|TRBV5-1|TRBJ2-1|TRBD2
CASSLVGTSLINEQFF
TGCGCCAGCAGCTTGGTAGGGACTAGCCTTATTAATGAGCAGTTCTTC
>.|TRBV5-1|TRBJ2-1|.
CASSPGFPFGEQFF
TGCGCCAGCAGCCCGGGATTTCCCTTTGGGGAGCAGTTCTTC
>.|TRBV4-1|TRBJ1-2|TRBD1
CASSHRTGVDYGYTF
TGCGCCAGCAGCCACCGAACAGGGGTCGACTATGGCTACACCTTC
>few|TRBV30|TRBJ1-2|TRBD1
CAWSGTGVYGYTF
TGTGCCTGGAGTGGAACAGGGGTATATGGCTACACCTTC
>.|TRBV19|TRBJ2-1|TRBD2
CASSKTLAGTEQFF
TGTGCCAGTAGTAAAACCCTAGCGGGTACTGAGCAGTTCTTC
>.|TRBV10-1|TRBJ2-1|TRBD1
CASSASGTGPEQFF
TGCGCCAGCAGTGCCTCCGGGACAGGCCCCGAGCAGTTCTTC
>.|TRBV4-1|TRBJ2-7|TRBD2
CASSQDGGGSSYEQYF
TGCGCCAGCAGCCAAGATGGGGGGGGTTCGTCCTACGAGCAGTACTTC